These 15 T cell receptor beta chains were sequenced from one sample in a study of cytotoxic CD8 clonotypes in ibrutinib-treated CLL. Assay: immunoSEQ multiplex PCR; the TCRdb copy retains only in-frame clones and omits some. This sample has approximately 340,000 clones; around 66% occur once, and the top ten carry about 5.9%. The source material was PBMCs, sampled after 36 months of ibrutinib treatment. The receptor set was obtained from a human donor with chronic lymphocytic leukemia.

This chain joins TRBV6-5 and TRBJ1-5, with 9 nucleotides matching TRBD1. The CDR3 has 14 residues. V was pared by 8 bases and J by 3 bases, with 5 bases of the junction left unmatched. Germline V gene sequence: CDR1 MNHEY, CDR2 SVGAGI. The CDR3, as DNA: TGTGCCAGCTTGGACAGGGGCAACAATCAGCCCCAGCATTTT. This sequence encodes CASLDRGNNQPQHF.

The rearrangement uses TRBV18 and TRBJ2-5; perhaps TRBD1 as D (6 bases). The germline gives CDR1 KGHSH, CDR2 LQKENI. V lost 3 bases and J 4 bases, leaving 12 bases between the germline ends. The CDR3 spans 14 residues. CDR3 DNA: TGTGCCAGCTCACCCCCGGGACATCGAGAGACCCAGTACTTC. Its protein is CASSPPGHRETQYF.

CDR3 loop: CASSVMTRGGGANVLTF. The CDR3 region has the DNA TGTGCCAGCAGCGTAATGACCAGGGGAGGTGGGGCCAACGTCCTGACTTTC. The chain carries TRBV9 and TRBJ2-6; either TRBD1 or TRBD2 may supply D (6 bases each). Trimming pared 1 base from V and 3 bases from J, leaving 14 bases between. Germline CDR1 and CDR2: SGDLS and YYNGEE. The CDR3 is 17 amino acids.

This chain connects TRBV4-2 to TRBJ1-2; D ambiguous. The germline CDR1 and CDR2 sequences are LGHNA and YNFKEQ. Trimming removed 4 bases at V and 7 bases at J, with 13 bases between. The CDR3 is 13 residues long. CDR3 nucleotide sequence: TGTGCCAGCAGCCCCCGGGCGCGTATTGGCTACACCTTC. It is translated as CASSPRARIGYTF.

The chain is built from TRBV7-8 and TRBJ1-6; the D gene is possibly TRBD1 (6 bases). Germline V gene sequence: CDR1 SGHVS, CDR2 FQNEAQ. The CDR3 consists of 14 residues. The germline V and J ends were trimmed by 5 bases and 7 bases, with 12 bases remaining between them. CDR3 bases: TGTGCCAGCAGCCAACAGGGAGGGAATTCACCCCTCCACTTT. Residues: CASSQQGGNSPLHF. The whole variable domain, remainder taken from reference TRBV7-8 and TRBJ1-6, is GAGVSQSPRYKVAKRGQDVALRCDPISGHVSLFWYQQALGQGPEFLTYFQNEAQLDKSGLPSDRFFAERPEGSVSTLKIQRTQQEDSAVYLCASSQQGGNSPLHFGNGTRLTVT.

The table lists this clone with a few counts. V usage is TRBV11-2 and J usage is TRBJ2-3; 9 nucleotides match TRBD2. V trimming: 1 base; J trimming: 4 bases; junction bases outside the gene matches: 6. The CDR3 covers 16 residues. Per germline, CDR1 SGHAT and CDR2 FQNNGV. Here the CDR3 DNA reads TGTGCCAGCAGCTTAGGGTCGGCGGGGGGGCCAGATACGCAGTATTTT. This translates into CASSLGSAGGPDTQYF.

This chain connects TRBV11-2 to TRBJ1-2; no definite D call. The CDR3 has 14 residues. Germline V CDR1 and CDR2: SGHAT, FQNNGV. Trimming took 7 bases from V and 9 from J, leaving 21 bases between them. DNA of the CDR3: TGTGCCAGCACCCCTGACCCCCCGGCTGAGCGCTACACCTTC. Its protein is CASTPDPPAERYTF.

J is TRBJ2-5 and V is TRBV19, with no clear D. V lost 6 bases and J 5 bases, leaving 10 bases between the germline ends. This CDR3 spans 12 amino acids. CDR1 is LNHDA, CDR2 SQIVND, per germline (reference sequence). The CDR3 nucleotides read TGTGCCAGTAGCTCCGCCTGGGAGACCCAGTACTTC. This gives the protein CASSSAWETQYF.

The genes are TRBV6-5 and TRBJ2-7; 8 positions match TRBD1. V dropped 5 bases and J dropped 4; count of bases not matched to a gene: 4. CDR1 and CDR2 (germline): MNHEY, SVGAGI. CDR3 length: 13 amino acids. CDR3 region: CASSLRQGYEQYF. In DNA form, the CDR3 reads TGTGCCAGCAGTCTCCGACAGGGGTACGAGCAGTACTTC.

This clone occurred a few times. The genes are TRBV6-5 and TRBJ2-7; possibly TRBD1 or TRBD2 for D (6 bases each). The CDR3 runs 14 residues. Germline V gene lookup returns CDR1 MNHEY and CDR2 SVGAGI. Trimming took 8 bases from V and 4 from J, leaving 18 bases between them. Here the CDR3 DNA reads TGTGCCAGCGGGAGCGGGCAGGGGAGTTACGAGCAGTACTTC. This codes for CASGSGQGSYEQYF.

This clone was detected a few times. This chain connects TRBV4-1 to TRBJ2-7; 13 bases are a match to TRBD2. V was clipped by 4 bases and J by 4 bases; unmatched bases: 4. The germline CDR1 and CDR2 sequences are MGHRA and YSYEKL. The CDR3 totals 15 residues. This CDR3 is CASSPRTSGGYEQYF. CDR3 nucleotide sequence: TGCGCCAGCAGCCCCCGGACTAGCGGGGGATACGAGCAGTACTTC.

This chain links TRBV4-1 with TRBJ2-7; a weak D match, TRBD2 (7 bases). This CDR3 comprises 19 residues. CDR1 and CDR2 from the germline V gene are MGHRA and YSYEKL. Trimming cost V 0 bases and J 2 bases, with 23 bases left between them. DNA for the CDR3: TGCGCCAGCAGCCAAGATGGGGGCAGACTCGGGACTATTCCCTACGAGCAGTACTTC. Encoded protein: CASSQDGGRLGTIPYEQYF.

This clone was counted between two and nine times. V gene TRBV4-1 combines with J gene TRBJ2-1, with 7 bases lining up with TRBD2. The germline CDR1 and CDR2 sequences are MGHRA and YSYEKL. J lost 2 bases, V lost 4 bases, and 11 bases had no gene match. This CDR3 spans 17 amino acids. For the CDR3, the DNA is TGCGCCAGCAGCCCCTATTTTGCTAGCGGAGCCTACAATGAGCAGTTCTTC. Its protein product is CASSPYFASGAYNEQFF.

This chain links TRBV5-1 with TRBJ2-1, with 15 bases fitting TRBD2. Germline CDR1 and CDR2: SGHRS and YFSETQ. With V trimmed by 3 bases and J by 7 bases, 2 bases remained unmatched. This CDR3 has 15 amino acids. For the CDR3, the DNA is TGCGCCAGCAGCTCGGGACTAGCGGGGGGTAATGAGCAGTTCTTC. This sequence encodes CASSSGLAGGNEQFF.

This clone was counted only a few times. The chain links TRBV2 to TRBJ2-7; 16 nucleotides align to TRBD2. The V and J ends lost 8 bases and 2 bases, in that order; junction bases with no gene match: 0. The germline V gene encodes CDR1 SNHLY and CDR2 FYNNEI. The CDR3 runs to 14 residues. The CDR3 loop reads CASGTSGRAYEQYF. CDR3 DNA sequence: TGTGCCAGCGGGACTAGCGGGAGGGCCTACGAGCAGTACTTC.